These 24 T cell receptor beta chains were sequenced from one sample in a study of regulatory T cells in long-lasting Graves disease. The TCR beta library used iRepertoire HTBI primers with Arm-PCR amplification of CDR3. TCRdb itself ran the multiplex PCR reads through MiXCR, one entry per CDR3 protein. The table records a few hundred thousand distinct CDR3 sequences, roughly 23% of them present only once. Time point specified: persistent/refractory GD, antithyroid drugs over 5 years with positive TRAb. The TCR library was made from RNA extracted from PBMCs. Sequencing was performed on peripheral blood mononuclear cells (PBMCs), taken when the disease was refractory, from a patient treated with antithyroid drugs. The receptors stem from a woman in her 40s with Graves disease.

This clonotype was seen at least ten times. The chain uses TRBV25-1 and TRBJ2-7; no firm D call. CDR1 is MGHDK and CDR2 is SYGVNS in the germline V gene. The ends were cut back, 2 bases at V and 2 bases at J, with 1 base in the middle. CDR3 length: 11 amino acids. DNA for the CDR3: TGTGCCAGCAGTGAAACCTACGAGCAGTACTTC. Protein: CASSETYEQYF.

This clonotype was detected many times. J is TRBJ1-1 and V is TRBV13; weak D call: TRBD1 (5 bases). The CDR3 covers 17 residues. V was clipped by 5 bases and J by 0 bases, with 19 bases between them. CDR1 and CDR2 (germline): PRHDT, FYEKMQ (reference sequence). This CDR3 is CASSPEGQQVLNTEAFF. In DNA, the CDR3 is TGTGCCAGCAGCCCAGAGGGCCAACAGGTTTTGAACACTGAAGCTTTCTTT.

This clonotype was recorded many times. In DNA form, the CDR3 reads TGTGCCAGCAGCTACGACAGAAGGCCGGGCGAGCAGTACTTC. Translated: CASSYDRRPGEQYF. The chain has TRBV7-2 and TRBJ2-7; possibly TRBD1 for D (5 bases). The CDR3 contains 14 residues. V was shortened by 4 bases and J by 6 bases, with 16 bases between the two germline ends. Germline values: CDR1 SGHTA, CDR2 FQGNSA.

This chain connects TRBV25-1 to TRBJ2-7, with D hard to call. Looked up from germline, CDR1 is MGHDK and CDR2 is SYGVNS. V was cut by 6 bases and J by 6 bases, with 12 bases left in between. This CDR3 spans 12 amino acids. The CDR3, as DNA: TGTGCCAGCAGCCCGGGCAGCACCGAGCAGTACTTC. It translates to CASSPGSTEQYF.

This clonotype was picked up many times. The chain carries TRBV28 and TRBJ1-5, with 7 bases aligning to TRBD1. The CDR3 is 14 residues long. Germline values: CDR1 MDHEN, CDR2 SYDVKM. Trimming removed 5 bases from V and 6 bases from J; junction bases left unmatched: 7. In DNA, the CDR3 is TGTGCCAGCAGTCTGACAGGGACGGGTCAGCCCCAGCATTTT. Translating it yields CASSLTGTGQPQHF.

Remarks on this clonotype: A much larger clonotype is one base distant, so this may be a read error. The J gene is TRBJ2-7, the V gene TRBV20-1, with 7 bases identical to TRBD2. The trim removed 6 bases at V and 6 bases at J, leaving 8 bases unmatched. This CDR3 has 12 residues. Germline CDR1 is DFQATT and CDR2 is SNEGSKA (reference sequence). CDR3 bases: TGCAGTGCCGCAGGACTAGTGCCCGAGCAGTACTTC. Translating gives CSAAGLVPEQYF.

As for this clonotype: A single base separates this from a much larger clone, so it may be a read error. The V call is TRBV4-1, the J call TRBJ1-4; D is uncertain. Trimming pared 0 bases from V and 0 bases from J, leaving 5 bases between. This CDR3 has 15 amino acids. The germline CDR1 and CDR2 sequences are MGHRA and YSYEKL. CDR3 nucleotides: TGCGCCAGCAGCCAAGAGGGTTCAACTAATGAAAAACTGTTTTTT. This translates into CASSQEGSTNEKLFF.

The chain links TRBV10-3 to TRBJ2-6, with D perhaps assigned TRBD1 or TRBD2 (5 bases each). Deletions cut 8 bases from V and 0 bases from J, with 23 bases between. Germline V gene lookup returns CDR1 ENHRY and CDR2 SYGVKD. The CDR3 sequence is 19 residues long. In DNA form, the CDR3 reads TGTGCCATCTCTTCTCTAACGGGACGTGGAAGCTCTGGGGCCAACGTCCTGACTTTC. This translates into CAISSLTGRGSSGANVLTF.

The CDR3 nucleotides read TGTGCCAGCCAGAGGGGTCTTAACGGCAATCAGCCCCAGCATTTT. Its translation: CASQRGLNGNQPQHF. The gene calls are TRBV19 and TRBJ1-5, with a tentative D call TRBD1 (5 bases). Looked up from germline, CDR1 is LNHDA and CDR2 is SQIVND (reference sequence). The CDR3 runs 15 residues. Trimming removed 9 bases from V and 2 bases from J, with 17 bases in between.

This chain joins TRBV30 and TRBJ2-1; maybe TRBD2 (5 bases). CDR3 length equals 12 residues. With 5 bases removed from V and 7 bases from J, the gap between germline ends came to 12 bases. Looked up from germline, CDR1 is GTSNPN and CDR2 is SVGIG (reference sequence). The CDR3 sequence: CAWAGGRNEQFF. The CDR3 DNA is TGTGCCTGGGCTGGAGGAAGGAATGAGCAGTTCTTC.

This clonotype was counted many times. This rearrangement joins TRBV7-2 to TRBJ1-5, with a weak D call TRBD1 (5 bases). The germline V gene encodes CDR1 SGHTA and CDR2 FQGNSA. This CDR3 is 15 amino acids long. V gave up 1 base and J gave up 2 bases, with 9 bases separating them. CDR3 DNA sequence: TGTGCCAGCAGCTTAGGGGGCGCGGGCAATCAGCCCCAGCATTTT. This sequence encodes CASSLGGAGNQPQHF.

This clonotype has ten or more counts. CDR3 DNA sequence: TGTGCCAGCAGCGTAGCTTGGGACAGGGGGGATACTGAAGCTTTCTTT. Translation gives CASSVAWDRGDTEAFF. This sequence joins TRBV9 and TRBJ1-1, with 11 nucleotides matching TRBD1. Trimming cost V 0 bases and J 5 bases; bases outside gene matches: 6. The germline V gene encodes CDR1 SGDLS and CDR2 YYNGEE. The CDR3 has 16 residues.

In DNA, the CDR3 is TGCGCCAGCAGCTTGGGGACAGAACGGGCCAATTCACCCCTCCACTTT. This sequence encodes CASSLGTERANSPLHF. The chain recombines TRBV5-1 with TRBJ1-6, with D tentatively TRBD1 (6 bases). Trimming took 0 bases from V and 7 from J, leaving 14 bases between them. The CDR3 covers 16 residues. The germline CDR1 and CDR2 sequences are SGHRS and YFSETQ.

CDR3 protein: CASRPGTGKNIQYF. CDR3 coding DNA: TGTGCCAGCAGGCCCGGGACAGGCAAAAACATTCAGTACTTC. The chain carries TRBV7-9 and TRBJ2-4; 8 bases map to TRBD1. Germline CDR1 and CDR2: SEHNR and FQNEAQ (reference sequence). The length of the CDR3 is 14 residues. V lost 6 bases, J lost 3 bases, and 4 bases stayed unmatched. Based on the CDR3 plus reference TRBV7-9 and TRBJ2-4, the full variable domain is DTGVSQNPRHKITKRGQNVTFRCDPISEHNRLYWYRQTLGQGPEFLTYFQNEAQLEKSRLLSDRFSAERPKGSFSTLEIQRTEQGDSAMYLCASRPGTGKNIQYFGAGTRLSVL.

The chain links TRBV6-1 to TRBJ2-3, with 11 bases matching TRBD1. Germline V gives CDR1 MNHNS, CDR2 SASEGT. This CDR3 has 14 amino acids. The V and J ends lost 6 bases and 2 bases, in that order; junction bases with no gene match: 1. CDR3 in amino acids: CASSGQGATDTQYF. The DNA for the CDR3 is TGTGCCAGCAGCGGACAGGGGGCCACAGATACGCAGTATTTT.

This clonotype showed up many times. This sequence joins TRBV5-6 and TRBJ1-2; D possibly corresponds to TRBD1 (5 bases). Germline CDR1 reads SGHDT; CDR2 reads YYEEEE. The CDR3 extends over 15 amino acids. The V end was cut by 0 bases, the J end by 3 bases, with 12 bases between. CDR3 sequence reads: CASSLGAGRDYGYTF. The DNA of the CDR3 is TGTGCCAGCAGCTTGGGGGCAGGGAGGGACTATGGCTACACCTTC.

In DNA, the CDR3 is TGTGCCAGCAGCTTAGATTGCGAATACACAGATACGCAGTATTTT. Translating gives CASSLDCEYTDTQYF. This chain connects TRBV11-3 to TRBJ2-3; no definite D call. Trimming pared 0 bases from V and 2 bases from J, leaving 9 bases between. CDR1 SGHNT and CDR2 YENEEA come from the germline V gene. This CDR3 region has 15 residues.

There are many counts of this clonotype. The chain links TRBV28 to TRBJ2-5; no clear D. The V end lost 2 bases, the J end lost 2 bases, and 18 bases lay between the germline ends. This CDR3 spans 17 amino acids. Germline CDR1 is MDHEN and CDR2 is SYDVKM. This CDR3 reads CASSLRVGIYLQETQYF. As DNA, the CDR3 is TGTGCCAGCAGTTTACGGGTAGGGATCTATCTACAAGAGACCCAGTACTTC.

This chain uses TRBV10-3 with TRBJ1-1; no reliable D call. The V end was cut by 0 bases, the J end by 0 bases, with 11 bases between. The germline gives CDR1 ENHRY, CDR2 SYGVKD. This CDR3 has 16 residues. CDR3 in DNA: TGTGCCATCAGTGAGTCGACTAAAGAAGTGAACACTGAAGCTTTCTTT. Amino acids: CAISESTKEVNTEAFF.

The CDR3 DNA follows: TGTGCCAGCAGTTACTCGTGGGGGCAAACTGAAGCTTTCTTT. It yields the protein CASSYSWGQTEAFF. This sequence joins TRBV6-2 or TRBV6-3 and TRBJ1-1, with D possibly TRBD1 on 6 matching bases. The germline gives CDR1 MNHEY, CDR2 SVGEGT. The germline V and J ends were trimmed by 0 bases and 5 bases, with 10 bases remaining between them. The CDR3 consists of 14 residues.

In this sample, this clonotype turned up many times. V usage is TRBV11-2 and J usage is TRBJ2-5; D possibly uses TRBD1 or TRBD2 (6 bases each). The CDR3 extends over 14 amino acids. Germline V lookup: CDR1 SGHAT, CDR2 FQNNGV. V lost 4 bases to trimming and J lost 0 bases, with 9 bases between them. The CDR3 DNA reads TGTGCCAGCAGCTGGGGGGCCGACCAAGAGACCCAGTACTTC. Residues: CASSWGADQETQYF.

This clonotype was recorded many times. The chain joins TRBV27 to TRBJ1-2; no clear D gene. The CDR3 runs 13 residues. From germline, CDR1 is MNHEY and CDR2 SMNVEV (reference sequence). Trimming removed 5 bases from V and 8 bases from J, with 15 bases in between. The CDR3 here is CASSIRENRGYTF. CDR3 nucleotides: TGTGCCAGCAGTATCCGGGAAAATCGGGGCTACACCTTC.

This clonotype was detected many times. The J gene is TRBJ2-5, the V gene TRBV29-1; TRBD1 agrees at 8 bases. The ends lost 6 bases at V and 6 bases at J; junction bases unmatched: 9. Germline V gene data show CDR1 as SQVTM and CDR2 as ANQGSEA. This CDR3 is 13 amino acids long. CDR3 protein: CSVEIGQGQTQYF. As DNA, the CDR3 is TGCAGCGTCGAAATAGGACAGGGTCAGACCCAGTACTTC.

The chain carries TRBV20-1 and TRBJ1-5, with TRBD1 matching 7 bases. J lost 0 bases, V lost 3 bases, and 8 bases had no gene match. CDR3 length: 16 amino acids. Germline V CDR1 and CDR2: DFQATT, SNEGSKA (reference sequence). Here the CDR3 reads CSASGDSAASNQPQHF. The CDR3 DNA follows: TGCAGTGCTAGCGGGGACAGCGCAGCTAGCAATCAGCCCCAGCATTTT.